The clone carrying this TCR beta chain was counted once. Per the germline V gene, CDR1 is SGHNT and CDR2 is YYREEE (reference sequence). V shed 1 base and J shed 5 bases, with 7 bases lying between them. The CDR3 runs 13 residues. The sample belongs to a study of blood T cell repertoires in COVID-19. At the level of the study: Material from acute and convalescent COVID-19 was sourced from the United States, Italy and Spain.

Profiled with immunoSEQ multiplex PCR; TCRdb holds only in-frame clones, not every one. In the table there are about 60,000 clones, around four fifths of which are singletons. This chain links TRBV5-4 with TRBJ2-1; tentative D call: TRBD1 (5 bases). This TCR came from a human donor in a cohort sampled during active COVID-19. Sample: peripheral blood. CDR3 coding DNA: TGTGCCAGCAGCTTGTGGGGCGACAATGAGCAGTTCTTC. This encodes CASSLWGDNEQFF.